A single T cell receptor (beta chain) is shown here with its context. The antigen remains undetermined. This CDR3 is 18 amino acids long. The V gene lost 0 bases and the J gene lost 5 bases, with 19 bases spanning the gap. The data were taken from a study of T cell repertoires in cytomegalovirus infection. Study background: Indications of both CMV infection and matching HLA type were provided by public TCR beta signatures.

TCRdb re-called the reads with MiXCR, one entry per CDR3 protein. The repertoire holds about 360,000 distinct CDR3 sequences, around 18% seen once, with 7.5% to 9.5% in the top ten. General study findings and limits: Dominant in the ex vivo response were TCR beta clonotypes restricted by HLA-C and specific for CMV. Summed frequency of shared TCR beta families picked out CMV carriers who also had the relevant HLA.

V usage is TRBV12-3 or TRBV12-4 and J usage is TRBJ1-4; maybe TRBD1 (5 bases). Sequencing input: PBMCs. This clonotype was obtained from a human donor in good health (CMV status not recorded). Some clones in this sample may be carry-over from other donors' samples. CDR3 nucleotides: TGTGCCAGCAGTTTAGCCAGGGTAAAAGGGGTCAGGAATGAAAAACTGTTTTTT. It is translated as CASSLARVKGVRNEKLFF.